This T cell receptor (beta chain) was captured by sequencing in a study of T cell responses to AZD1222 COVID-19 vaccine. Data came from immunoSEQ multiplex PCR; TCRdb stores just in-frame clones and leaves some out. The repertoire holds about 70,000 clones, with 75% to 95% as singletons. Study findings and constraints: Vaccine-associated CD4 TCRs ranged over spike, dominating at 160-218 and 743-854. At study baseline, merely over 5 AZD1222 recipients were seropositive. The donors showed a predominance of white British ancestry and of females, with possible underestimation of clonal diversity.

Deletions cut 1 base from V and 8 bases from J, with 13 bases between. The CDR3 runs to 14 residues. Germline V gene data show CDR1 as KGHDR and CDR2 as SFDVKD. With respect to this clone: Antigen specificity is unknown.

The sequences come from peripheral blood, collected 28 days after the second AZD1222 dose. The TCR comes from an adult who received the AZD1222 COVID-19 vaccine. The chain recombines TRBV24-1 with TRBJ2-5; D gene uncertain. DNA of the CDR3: TGTGCCACCAGTGATTTCCTTACGGACGGCACCCAGTACTTC. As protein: CATSDFLTDGTQYF.